These 16 T cell receptor beta chains were all obtained from the same sample, sequenced in a study of cytomegalovirus exposure and HLA in healthy donors. The PCR employed 60 Vbeta primers together with 13 Jbeta primers. Using immunoSEQ multiplex PCR, the repertoire was profiled, and TCRdb retains in-frame clones only, with some absent. The table lists 110,000 or so clones, 82% of them singletons. What was sequenced was PBMCs. The origin of the receptors is a woman in her late teens or twenties in good health and CMV-seronegative.

The chain recombines TRBV18 with TRBJ2-5; D remains ambiguous. There are 16 residues in the CDR3. V was pared by 2 bases and J by 2 bases, with 15 bases between. Germline loops: CDR1 KGHSH, CDR2 LQKENI. CDR3 sequence reads: CASSPEAQSLQETQYF. The CDR3 nucleotides are TGTGCCAGCTCACCAGAAGCGCAGAGCCTACAAGAGACCCAGTACTTC.

V and J are TRBV9 and TRBJ2-3, with a possible D match to TRBD1 (6 bases). This CDR3 contains 16 residues. CDR1 SGDLS and CDR2 YYNGEE come from the germline V gene. V was trimmed by 4 bases and J by 0 bases, leaving 15 bases between them. Here the CDR3 reads CASSPASGQSTDTQYF. CDR3 nucleotide sequence: TGTGCCAGCAGCCCCGCTTCCGGACAGAGCACAGATACGCAGTATTTT.

The chain carries TRBV18 and TRBJ1-1; D is uncertain. The V end was cut by 4 bases, the J end by 1 base, with 13 bases between. Germline assignment: CDR1 KGHSH and CDR2 LQKENI. There are 15 residues in the CDR3. The DNA of the CDR3 is TGTGCCAGCTCACTTGCCCTCCGGGGGAACACTGAAGCTTTCTTT. It is translated as CASSLALRGNTEAFF.

The genes are TRBV2 and TRBJ1-1; D perhaps matches TRBD1 (5 bases). The germline V gene has CDR1 SNHLY and CDR2 FYNNEI. The ends were cut back, 3 bases at V and 3 bases at J, with 14 bases in the middle. The length of the CDR3 is 15 residues. CDR3 residues: CASSEGLLSDTEAFF. The CDR3 region has the DNA TGTGCCAGCAGTGAGGGACTCCTCTCGGACACTGAAGCTTTCTTT. The complete variable domain, with remaining parts taken from reference TRBV2 and TRBJ1-1, reads EPEVTQTPSHQVTQMGQEVILRCVPISNHLYFYWYRQILGQKVEFLVSFYNNEISEKSEIFDDQFSVERPDGSNFTLKIRSTKLEDSAMYFCASSEGLLSDTEAFFGQGTRLTVV.

This chain uses TRBV9 with TRBJ2-1, with 10 nucleotides matching TRBD2. Germline CDR1 is SGDLS and CDR2 is YYNGEE. CDR3 length: 15 amino acids. Germline trimming cut 3 bases from V and 3 bases from J; bases unmatched to any gene: 3. The CDR3 protein is CASSGTSGNYNEQFF. CDR3 in DNA: TGTGCCAGCAGCGGAACTAGCGGGAACTACAATGAGCAGTTCTTC.

The chain uses TRBV28 and TRBJ1-6, with D perhaps TRBD1 (6 bases). Germline V gives CDR1 MDHEN, CDR2 SYDVKM. The CDR3 is 15 amino acids. Deletions cut 5 bases from V and 10 bases from J, with 18 bases between. Here the CDR3 reads CASSPPGGAGSPLHF. CDR3 nucleotides: TGTGCCAGCAGTCCCCCGGGGGGCGCTGGGTCACCCCTCCACTTT.

This clone came up a few times. The chain couples TRBV11-2 to TRBJ2-5; weak D call: TRBD1 (6 bases). CDR1 and CDR2 (germline): SGHAT, FQNNGV. The CDR3 has 13 amino acids. The V end lost 5 bases, the J end lost 4 bases, and 11 bases lay between the germline ends. The CDR3 nucleotides are TGTGCCAGCAGCCCCACACAGGGAGAGACCCAGTACTTC. Amino acid sequence: CASSPTQGETQYF.

The chain links TRBV7-9 to TRBJ2-1; tentative D call: TRBD2 (5 bases). The V gene's germline CDR1 is SEHNR and CDR2 FQNEAQ (reference sequence). V lost 1 base and J lost 5, with 12 bases in between. The CDR3 contains 15 residues. The DNA for the CDR3 is TGTGCCAGCAGCTTAGGACTAAACCGCAACAATGAGCAGTTCTTC. As protein: CASSLGLNRNNEQFF.

V and J are TRBV28 and TRBJ1-4; 7 nucleotides align to TRBD1. V was clipped by 5 bases and J by 5 bases; unmatched bases: 8. The germline V gene encodes CDR1 MDHEN and CDR2 SYDVKM. The length of the CDR3 is 15 residues. CDR3 region: CASSTRQGGNEKLFF. As DNA, the CDR3 is TGTGCCAGCAGTACGCGCCAAGGGGGCAATGAAAAACTGTTTTTT.

The rearrangement joins TRBV11-3 to TRBJ2-2; D gene unclear. The V end lost 6 bases, the J end lost 3 bases, and 14 bases lay between the germline ends. There are 15 residues in the CDR3. Germline CDR1 is SGHNT and CDR2 is YENEEA. DNA of the CDR3: TGTGCCAGCAGTCCCTCCAAAGGAGACACCGGGGAGCTGTTTTTT. Translated: CASSPSKGDTGELFF.

The rearrangement links TRBV28 to TRBJ2-7; TRBD1 matches at 9 bases. CDR1 and CDR2 from the germline V gene are MDHEN and SYDVKM. J gave up 6 bases and V 5 bases, and 8 bases lay outside the gene matches. The CDR3 runs 14 residues. Here the CDR3 reads CASSAPGQGGEQYF. The CDR3 coding sequence is TGTGCCAGCAGTGCTCCGGGACAGGGAGGCGAGCAGTACTTC.

The genes are TRBV5-4 and TRBJ2-3, with 7 bases that match TRBD2. Germline values: CDR1 SGHNT, CDR2 YYREEE (reference sequence). V gave up 6 bases and J gave up 0 bases; unmatched junction bases: 7. The CDR3 runs to 15 residues. CDR3 loop: CASKVGGTSTDTQYF. DNA of the CDR3: TGTGCCAGCAAGGTGGGAGGGACTAGCACAGATACGCAGTATTTT.

The chain uses TRBV5-6 and TRBJ1-3, with D unresolved. Germline V gene lookup returns CDR1 SGHDT and CDR2 YYEEEE. The length of the CDR3 is 13 residues. The V gene lost 5 bases and the J gene lost 3 bases, with 9 bases spanning the gap. CDR3: CASRPPVGNTIYF. The CDR3 coding sequence is TGTGCCAGCAGACCACCGGTTGGAAACACCATATATTTT.

This chain uses TRBV10-1 with TRBJ2-3, with 9 positions matching TRBD1. Germline V gives CDR1 WNHNN, CDR2 SYGVQD (reference sequence). V was pared by 10 bases and J by 4 bases, with 9 bases of the junction left unmatched. CDR3 size: 14 residues. CDR3 bases: TGCGCCACCGGTCCGGGACAGGGCCCAGATACGCAGTATTTT. Protein sequence: CATGPGQGPDTQYF.

The rearrangement links TRBV6-6 to TRBJ2-7; possibly TRBD1 for D (6 bases). Germline V lookup: CDR1 MNHNY, CDR2 SVGAGI (reference sequence). This CDR3 is 12 amino acids long. V was clipped by 6 bases and J by 6 bases, with 12 bases between them. The DNA of the CDR3 is TGTGCCAGCAGCCCCACAGGGACCGAGCAGTACGTC. Its protein product is CASSPTGTEQYV.

This clone was seen a handful of times. The genes are TRBV5-1 and TRBJ2-1, with TRBD2 matching 9 bases. CDR3 size: 15 residues. Germline V gene sequence: CDR1 SGHRS, CDR2 YFSETQ. With V trimmed by 1 base and J by 3 bases, 2 bases remained unmatched. CDR3 coding DNA: TGCGCCAGCAGCTTGCAGCGGGGGGACTACAATGAGCAGTTCTTC. As protein: CASSLQRGDYNEQFF.